A single sample gave rise to the 2 T cell receptor beta chains below, sequenced in a study of beta chain features in type 1 diabetes. Expressed TCRB transcripts were sequenced, since all the RNA that had been isolated was reverse transcribed. Data came from immunoSEQ multiplex PCR; TCRdb stores just in-frame clones and leaves some out. This table holds some 290,000 clones, roughly a quarter found once. Overall study results and limits: TCRB CDR3 length was moderately but significantly reduced in all four CD4+ subsets of Type 1 diabetes patients.

No antigen has been identified for these receptors. Sequenced sample: naive CD4+ T cells from blood. The origin of the receptors is a woman in her twenties or thirties with type 1 diabetes.

This clone was detected a few times. The rearrangement joins TRBV7-9 to TRBJ2-7; possible D gene TRBD1, 5 bases. V was trimmed by 5 bases and J by 4 bases, leaving 9 bases between them. The CDR3 sequence is 12 residues long. Germline V lookup: CDR1 SEHNR, CDR2 FQNEAQ (reference sequence). This CDR3 is CASSPDTYEQYF. The CDR3 coding sequence is TGTGCCAGCAGCCCGGACACTTACGAGCAGTACTTC.

J is TRBJ1-2 and V is TRBV29-1; 8 bases agree with TRBD1. Germline trimming cut 5 bases from V and 0 bases from J; bases unmatched to any gene: 8. The CDR3 is 15 residues long. CDR1 is SQVTM, CDR2 ANQGSEA, per germline. The CDR3 DNA reads as TGCAGCGTTACCCGTACAGGGGGTCCTAACTATGGCTACACCTTC. Translation: CSVTRTGGPNYGYTF.